Below, 14 T cell receptor beta chains from the same sample are listed, as sequenced in a study of vaccination and CD4 T cells after COVID-19. The antigens these receptors bind are not known. Sequencing of DNA taken from cultured CD4+ T cells relied on the Oncomine TCR Beta short-read assay. TCRdb re-analysed the PCR reads in MiXCR, keeping a single row per CDR3 protein. The data contain 15,000 to 19,000 distinct CDR3 sequences, about half of them singletons. Sample treatment: approximately nine-day PBMC culture with coronavirus spike peptide pools or control peptides (ViraFEST assay). Here the sequenced sample was CD4+ T cells from blood, cultured in vitro, taken before SARS-CoV-2 vaccination. These receptors came from a human donor who had recovered from COVID-19.

This clonotype was picked up a small number of times. The rearrangement joins TRBV11-2 to TRBJ2-5; the match to TRBD2 covers 7 bases. The CDR3 has 16 amino acids. V lost 4 bases to trimming and J lost 2 bases; unmatched junction nucleotides: 10. CDR1 and CDR2 from the germline V gene are SGHAT and FQNNGV. The CDR3 sequence: CASSSRLARLQETQYF. The DNA of the CDR3 is TGTGCCAGCAGCTCTCGACTAGCCAGACTTCAAGAGACCCAGTACTTC.

The chain uses TRBV7-9 and TRBJ2-1; TRBD1 aligns across 9 bases. Germline CDR1 and CDR2: SEHNR and FQNEAQ (reference sequence). The ends lost 5 bases at V and 9 bases at J; junction bases unmatched: 11. This CDR3 is built from 15 residues. This CDR3 is CASSPDRGPSFEQFF. Here the CDR3 DNA reads TGTGCCAGCAGCCCGGACAGGGGTCCTTCGTTTGAGCAGTTCTTC.

This clonotype was detected only a few times. The rearrangement joins TRBV28 to TRBJ2-5; 8 nucleotides match TRBD2. After removal of 10 bases from V and 5 bases from J, the junction contained 9 bases not matched to a gene. The CDR3 is 13 amino acids. The germline gives CDR1 MDHEN, CDR2 SYDVKM. In nucleotides, the CDR3 is TGTGCCACCGAGCGGGAGTGGGGGGAGACCCAGTACTTC. Protein: CATEREWGETQYF.

This clonotype was found a few times. The V call is TRBV27, the J call TRBJ1-2; TRBD1 agrees at 8 bases. The V gene end was trimmed by 6 bases and the J gene end by 4 bases; junction bases not matched to a gene: 1. The CDR3 runs to 12 residues. Per the germline V gene, CDR1 is MNHEY and CDR2 is SMNVEV (reference sequence). The CDR3 reads CASSGQGYGYTF. Here the CDR3 DNA reads TGTGCCAGCAGCGGACAGGGCTATGGCTACACCTTC.

This clonotype was counted between two and nine times. The gene calls are TRBV6-1 and TRBJ2-5, with a possible D match to TRBD2 (5 bases). CDR1 and CDR2 (germline): MNHNS, SASEGT. The CDR3 is 14 amino acids. Trimming shortened V by 3 bases and J by 4 bases, and 12 bases separated the two germline ends. Here the CDR3 reads CASSDPSRGETQYF. In DNA, the CDR3 is TGTGCCAGCAGTGATCCTAGCCGTGGAGAGACCCAGTACTTC.

This clonotype was observed a few times. The genes are TRBV25-1 and TRBJ2-5; D remains ambiguous. CDR1 MGHDK and CDR2 SYGVNS come from the germline V gene. This CDR3 comprises 14 residues. V was trimmed by 3 bases and J by 0 bases, leaving 8 bases between them. CDR3 nucleotides: TGTGCCAGCAGTGAGTCCTTGTACCAAGAGACCCAGTACTTC. Translating gives CASSESLYQETQYF.

The chain couples TRBV20-1 to TRBJ1-2; 10 bases are a match to TRBD1. Germline CDR1 DFQATT, CDR2 SNEGSKA (reference sequence). The V and J ends lost 0 bases and 8 bases, in that order; junction bases with no gene match: 6. The CDR3 covers 14 residues. CDR3 region: CSARDQGQGRGYTF. The CDR3 DNA sequence: TGCAGTGCTAGAGATCAGGGACAGGGGCGAGGCTACACCTTC.

This clonotype is a singleton in its sample. The V call is TRBV6-1, the J call TRBJ2-5; 9 nucleotides agree with TRBD2. This CDR3 is built from 14 residues. V dropped 7 bases and J dropped 3; count of bases not matched to a gene: 6. Germline CDR1 reads MNHNS; CDR2 reads SASEGT. The CDR3, as DNA: TGTGCCAGCACCAGAGCGGGGGGTAAAGAGACCCAGTACTTC. This translates into CASTRAGGKETQYF.

The chain's CDR3 is CAWSRDSYGYTF. The CDR3 bases are TGTGCCTGGAGCAGGGACAGCTATGGCTACACCTTC. The V gene is TRBV30, the J gene TRBJ1-2, with 7 bases lining up with TRBD1. Germline trimming cut 3 bases from V and 4 bases from J; bases unmatched to any gene: 2. This CDR3 is built from 12 residues. In germline, CDR1 is GTSNPN, CDR2 SVGIG (reference sequence).

The chain uses TRBV3-1 and TRBJ1-1, with TRBD1 matching 8 bases. The CDR3 has 14 residues. After removal of 3 bases from V and 5 bases from J, the junction contained 5 bases not matched to a gene. Germline V CDR1 and CDR2: LGHDT, YNNKEL (reference sequence). CDR3 protein: CASSQTDRGTEAFF. As DNA, the CDR3 is TGTGCCAGCAGCCAGACAGACAGGGGAACTGAAGCTTTCTTT.

V usage is TRBV28 and J usage is TRBJ1-2, with unresolved D. CDR1 and CDR2 (germline): MDHEN, SYDVKM. V lost 7 bases to trimming and J lost 0 bases, with 9 bases between them. The CDR3 runs to 13 residues. Written as DNA, the CDR3 is TGTGCCAGCACGAGCCCGACTAACTATGGCTACACCTTC. Protein sequence: CASTSPTNYGYTF.

In this sample, this clonotype turned up a few times. The chain employs TRBV6-5 and TRBJ1-5; TRBD1 agrees at 8 bases. The CDR3 is made up of 15 amino acids. Trimming at V came to 3 bases and at J to 1 base, leaving 2 bases not matched to a gene. Germline CDR1 MNHEY, CDR2 SVGAGI. The CDR3 here is CASSYQGASNQPQHF. CDR3 coding DNA: TGTGCCAGCAGTTATCAGGGGGCGAGCAATCAGCCCCAGCATTTT.

This clonotype was counted only a few times. The gene calls are TRBV2 and TRBJ2-5, with 8 bases that match TRBD2. Germline-derived CDR1 and CDR2 are SNHLY and FYNNEI. J was trimmed by 5 bases and V by 6 bases; bases with no gene match: 11. This CDR3 contains 15 residues. The CDR3 nucleotides read TGTGCCAGCAGGCCGGGACTAGGGGACGAGGAGACCCAGTACTTC. It codes for CASRPGLGDEETQYF.

The chain links TRBV2 to TRBJ2-7; D remains unclear. Germline V CDR1 and CDR2: SNHLY, FYNNEI. The CDR3 spans 12 residues. V lost 7 bases and J 6 bases, leaving 13 bases between the germline ends. CDR3 DNA sequence: TGTGCCAGCACCAAGAAGGTTGGCGAGCAGTACTTC. It yields the protein CASTKKVGEQYF.